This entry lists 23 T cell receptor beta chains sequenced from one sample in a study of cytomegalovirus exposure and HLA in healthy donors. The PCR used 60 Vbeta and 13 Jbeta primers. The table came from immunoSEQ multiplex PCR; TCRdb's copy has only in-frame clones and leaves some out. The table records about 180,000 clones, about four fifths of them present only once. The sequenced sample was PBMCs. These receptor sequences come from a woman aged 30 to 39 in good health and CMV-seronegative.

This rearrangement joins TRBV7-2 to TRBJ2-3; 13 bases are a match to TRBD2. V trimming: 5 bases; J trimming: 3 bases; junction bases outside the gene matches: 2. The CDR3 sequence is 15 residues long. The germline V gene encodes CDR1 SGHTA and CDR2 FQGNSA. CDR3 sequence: CASSATSGGTDTQYF. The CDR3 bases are TGTGCCAGCAGCGCGACTAGCGGGGGGACAGATACGCAGTATTTT.

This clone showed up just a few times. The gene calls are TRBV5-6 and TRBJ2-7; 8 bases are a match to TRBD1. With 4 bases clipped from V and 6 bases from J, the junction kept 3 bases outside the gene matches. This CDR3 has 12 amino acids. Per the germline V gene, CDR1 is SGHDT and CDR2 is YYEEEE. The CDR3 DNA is TGTGCCAGCAGCAAGACAGGGGCCGAGCAGTACTTC. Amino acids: CASSKTGAEQYF. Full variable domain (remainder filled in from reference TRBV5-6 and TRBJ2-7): DAGVTQSPTHLIKTRGQQVTLRCSPKSGHDTVSWYQQALGQGPQFIFQYYEEEERQRGNFPDRFSGHQFPNYSSELNVNALLLGDSALYLCASSKTGAEQYFGPGTRLTVT.

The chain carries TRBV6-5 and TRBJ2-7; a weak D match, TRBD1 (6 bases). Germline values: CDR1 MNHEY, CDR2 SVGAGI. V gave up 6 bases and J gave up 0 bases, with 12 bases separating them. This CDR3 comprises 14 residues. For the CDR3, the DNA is TGTGCCAGCAGCCAACAGGGCGGCTCCTACGAGCAGTACTTC. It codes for CASSQQGGSYEQYF.

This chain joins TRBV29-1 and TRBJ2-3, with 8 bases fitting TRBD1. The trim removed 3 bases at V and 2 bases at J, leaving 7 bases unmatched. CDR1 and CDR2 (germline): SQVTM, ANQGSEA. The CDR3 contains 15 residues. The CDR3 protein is CSVDSGTGSTDTQYF. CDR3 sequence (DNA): TGCAGCGTTGACTCCGGGACAGGATCCACAGATACGCAGTATTTT.

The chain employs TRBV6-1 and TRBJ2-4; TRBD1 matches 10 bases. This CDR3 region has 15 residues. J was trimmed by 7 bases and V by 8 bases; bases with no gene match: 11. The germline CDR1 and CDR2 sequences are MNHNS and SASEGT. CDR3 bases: TGTGCCAGCGGAACCGGGACAGGGGTGTTGAACATTCAGTACTTC. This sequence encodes CASGTGTGVLNIQYF.

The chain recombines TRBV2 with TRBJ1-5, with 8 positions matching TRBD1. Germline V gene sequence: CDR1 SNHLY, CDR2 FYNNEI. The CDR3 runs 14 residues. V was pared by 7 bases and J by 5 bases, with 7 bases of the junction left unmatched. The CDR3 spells CASTKLTGDQPQHF. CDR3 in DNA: TGTGCCAGCACCAAACTGACAGGGGATCAGCCCCAGCATTTT.

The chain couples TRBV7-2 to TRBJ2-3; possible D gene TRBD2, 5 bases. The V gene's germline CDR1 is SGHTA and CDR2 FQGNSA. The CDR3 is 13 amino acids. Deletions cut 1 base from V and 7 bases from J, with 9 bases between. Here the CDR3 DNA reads TGTGCCAGCAGCTTAGTTTCGGGGAATACGCAGTATTTT. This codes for CASSLVSGNTQYF.

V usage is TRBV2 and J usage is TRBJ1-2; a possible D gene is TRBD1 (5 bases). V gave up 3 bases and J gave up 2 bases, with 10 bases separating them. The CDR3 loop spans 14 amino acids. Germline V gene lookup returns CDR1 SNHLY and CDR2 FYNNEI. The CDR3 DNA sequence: TGTGCCAGCAGTGAGAGCAGGGCCAACTATGGCTACACCTTC. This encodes CASSESRANYGYTF.

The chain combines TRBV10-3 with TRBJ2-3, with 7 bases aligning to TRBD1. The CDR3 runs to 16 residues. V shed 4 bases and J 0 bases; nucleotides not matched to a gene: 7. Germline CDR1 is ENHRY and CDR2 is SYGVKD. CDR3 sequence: CAISAPTGPSTDTQYF. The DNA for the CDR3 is TGTGCCATCAGTGCCCCGACAGGGCCTAGCACAGATACGCAGTATTTT.

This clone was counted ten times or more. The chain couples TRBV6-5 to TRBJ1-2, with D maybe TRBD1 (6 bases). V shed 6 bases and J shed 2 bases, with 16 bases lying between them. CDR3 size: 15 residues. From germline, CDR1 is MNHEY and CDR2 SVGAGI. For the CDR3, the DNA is TGTGCCAGCAGCCACCAGGGAGGGGGGAACTATGGCTACACCTTC. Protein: CASSHQGGGNYGYTF.

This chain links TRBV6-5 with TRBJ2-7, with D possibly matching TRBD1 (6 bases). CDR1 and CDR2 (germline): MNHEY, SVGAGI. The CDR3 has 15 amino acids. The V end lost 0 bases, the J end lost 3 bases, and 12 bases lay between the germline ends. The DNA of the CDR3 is TGTGCCAGCAGTTACTCGAAACAGGGATTCTACGAGCAGTACTTC. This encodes CASSYSKQGFYEQYF.

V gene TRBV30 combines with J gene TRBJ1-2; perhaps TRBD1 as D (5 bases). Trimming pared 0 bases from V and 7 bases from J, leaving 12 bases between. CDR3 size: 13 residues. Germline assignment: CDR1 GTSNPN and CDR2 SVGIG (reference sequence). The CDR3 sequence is CAWSVPGLRGYTF. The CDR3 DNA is TGTGCCTGGAGTGTACCAGGGCTTCGTGGCTACACCTTC.

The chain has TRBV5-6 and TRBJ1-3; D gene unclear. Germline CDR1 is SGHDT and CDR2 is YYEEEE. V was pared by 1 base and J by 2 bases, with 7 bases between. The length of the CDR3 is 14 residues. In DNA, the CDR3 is TGTGCCAGCAGCTTGAGGCAGGCTGGAAACACCATATATTTT. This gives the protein CASSLRQAGNTIYF.

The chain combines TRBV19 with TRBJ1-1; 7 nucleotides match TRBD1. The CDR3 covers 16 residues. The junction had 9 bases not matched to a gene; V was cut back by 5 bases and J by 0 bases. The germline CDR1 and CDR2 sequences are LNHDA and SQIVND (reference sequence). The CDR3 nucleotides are TGTGCCAGTAGTGTCAGACAGGGAATAATGAACACTGAAGCTTTCTTT. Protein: CASSVRQGIMNTEAFF.

CDR3 coding DNA: TGTGCCAGCAGCCCCGGACACTTCAATGAGCAGTTCTTC. Residues: CASSPGHFNEQFF. The V call is TRBV7-3, the J call TRBJ2-1; tentative D call: TRBD1 (5 bases). Trimming cost V 5 bases and J 6 bases, with 11 bases left between them. The CDR3 has 13 residues. Per germline, CDR1 SGHTA and CDR2 FQGTGA.

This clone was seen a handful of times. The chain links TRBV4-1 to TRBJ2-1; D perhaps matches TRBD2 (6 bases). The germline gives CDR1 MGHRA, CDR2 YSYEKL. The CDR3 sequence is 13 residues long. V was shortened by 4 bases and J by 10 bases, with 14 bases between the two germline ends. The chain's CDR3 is CASSPPTSLEQFF. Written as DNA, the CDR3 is TGCGCCAGCAGCCCCCCGACTAGTCTCGAGCAGTTCTTC.

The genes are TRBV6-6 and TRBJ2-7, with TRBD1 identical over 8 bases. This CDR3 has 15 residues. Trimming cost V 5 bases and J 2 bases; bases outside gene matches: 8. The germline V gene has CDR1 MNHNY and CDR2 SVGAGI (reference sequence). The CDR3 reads CASSPDRVVPYEQYF. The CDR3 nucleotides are TGTGCCAGCAGTCCGGACAGGGTGGTCCCCTACGAGCAGTACTTC.

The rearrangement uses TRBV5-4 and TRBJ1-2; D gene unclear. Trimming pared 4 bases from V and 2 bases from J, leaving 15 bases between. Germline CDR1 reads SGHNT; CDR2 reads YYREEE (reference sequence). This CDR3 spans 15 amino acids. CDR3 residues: CASSRQSGDNYGYTF. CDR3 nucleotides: TGTGCCAGCAGCCGGCAGTCCGGAGACAACTATGGCTACACCTTC.

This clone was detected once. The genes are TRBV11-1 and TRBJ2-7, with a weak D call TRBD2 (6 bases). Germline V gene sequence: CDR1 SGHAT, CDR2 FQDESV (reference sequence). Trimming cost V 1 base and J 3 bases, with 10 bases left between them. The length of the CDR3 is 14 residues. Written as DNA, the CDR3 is TGTGCCAGCAGCTTAGGGGGGGATCTCTACGAGCAGTACTTC. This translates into CASSLGGDLYEQYF.

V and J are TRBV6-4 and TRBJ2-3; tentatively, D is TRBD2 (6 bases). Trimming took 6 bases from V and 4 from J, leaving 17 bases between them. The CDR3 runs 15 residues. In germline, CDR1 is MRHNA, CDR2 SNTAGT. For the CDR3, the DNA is TGTGCCAGCAGCCCCTGGGGGGAGATGGCAGATACGCAGTATTTT. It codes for CASSPWGEMADTQYF.

In nucleotides, the CDR3 is TGTGCCAGCAGCCTTAGGGGGCGAGAGACCCAGTACTTC. Translated, it gives CASSLRGRETQYF. This chain uses TRBV7-3 with TRBJ2-5; TRBD1 matches 7 bases. Germline V gives CDR1 SGHTA, CDR2 FQGTGA. V was pared by 5 bases and J by 4 bases, with 4 bases of the junction left unmatched. The CDR3 is made up of 13 amino acids. The full variable domain, its missing parts supplied by reference TRBV7-3 and TRBJ2-5, is GAGVSQTPSNKVTEKGKYVELRCDPISGHTALYWYRQSLGQGPEFLIYFQGTGAADDSGLPNDRFFAVRPEGSVSTLKIQRTERGDSAVYLCASSLRGRETQYFGPGTRLLVL.

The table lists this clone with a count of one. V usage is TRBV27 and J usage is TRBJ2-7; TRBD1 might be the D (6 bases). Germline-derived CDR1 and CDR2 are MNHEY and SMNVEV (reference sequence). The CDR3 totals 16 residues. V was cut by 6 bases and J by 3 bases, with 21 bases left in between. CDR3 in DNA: TGTGCCAGCAGAGTGGGTACCGGGACATCAATCTACGAGCAGTACTTC. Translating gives CASRVGTGTSIYEQYF.

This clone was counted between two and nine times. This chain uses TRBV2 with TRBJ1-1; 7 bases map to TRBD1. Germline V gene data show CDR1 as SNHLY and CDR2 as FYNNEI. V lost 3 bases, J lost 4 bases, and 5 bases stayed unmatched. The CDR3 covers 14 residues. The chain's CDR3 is CASSDRGMGTEAFF. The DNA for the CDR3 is TGTGCCAGCAGTGACAGGGGGATGGGCACTGAAGCTTTCTTT.